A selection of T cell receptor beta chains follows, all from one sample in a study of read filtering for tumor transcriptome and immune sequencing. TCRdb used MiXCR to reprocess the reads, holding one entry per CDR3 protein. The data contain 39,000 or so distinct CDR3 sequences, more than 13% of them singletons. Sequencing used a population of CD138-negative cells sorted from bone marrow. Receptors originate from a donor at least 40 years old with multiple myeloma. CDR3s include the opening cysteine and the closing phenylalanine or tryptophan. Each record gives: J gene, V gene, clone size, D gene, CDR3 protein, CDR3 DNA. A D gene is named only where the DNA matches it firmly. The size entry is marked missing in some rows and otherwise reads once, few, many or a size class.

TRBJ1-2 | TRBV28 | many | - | CASSLPRGFNGYTF | TGTGCCAGCAGTCTTCCGAGGGGGTTCAATGGCTACACCTTC
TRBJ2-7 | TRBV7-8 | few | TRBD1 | CASSTTGGGSAYEQYF | TGTGCCAGCAGCACGACAGGGGGCGGGTCGGCCTACGAGCAGTACTTC
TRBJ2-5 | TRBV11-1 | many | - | CASSRRTVRETQYF | TGTGCCAGCAGCCGCAGGACAGTTCGAGAGACCCAGTACTTC
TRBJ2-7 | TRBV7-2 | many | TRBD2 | CASSLVASGNYEQYF | TGTGCCAGCAGCTTAGTGGCTAGCGGGAACTACGAGCAGTACTTC
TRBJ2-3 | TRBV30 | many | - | CACRGQPSSTDTQYF | TGTGCCTGCCGCGGACAGCCGTCTAGCACAGATACGCAGTATTTT
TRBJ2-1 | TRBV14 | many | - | CASSQARLALDNEQFF | TGTGCCAGCAGCCAAGCGAGGCTAGCCTTGGACAATGAGCAGTTCTTC
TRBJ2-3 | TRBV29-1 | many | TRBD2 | CSVVLPSGFTDTQYF | TGCAGCGTTGTGTTACCTAGCGGATTCACAGATACGCAGTATTTT
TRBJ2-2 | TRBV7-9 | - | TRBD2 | CASRMGLAGAGELFF | TGTGCCAGCAGGATGGGACTAGCGGGAGCCGGGGAGCTGTTTTTT
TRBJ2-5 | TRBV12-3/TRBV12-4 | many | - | CASGLAGGYQETQYF | TGTGCCAGCGGGCTGGCAGGGGGGTACCAAGAGACCCAGTACTTC
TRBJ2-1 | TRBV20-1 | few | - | CSASSTSGICNEQFF | TGCAGTGCTTCATCTACCAGCGGAATTTGCAATGAGCAGTTCTTC
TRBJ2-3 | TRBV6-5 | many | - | CASKQGSTDTQYF | TGTGCCAGCAAACAGGGCAGCACAGATACGCAGTATTTT
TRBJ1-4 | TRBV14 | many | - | CASSQVGLRGEKLFF | TGTGCCAGCAGCCAAGTAGGGCTCCGAGGTGAAAAACTGTTTTTT
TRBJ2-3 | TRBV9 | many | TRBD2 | CASSVGGTSGGKLPLLTDTQYF | TGTGCCAGCAGCGTAGGAGGGACTAGCGGGGGGAAGCTTCCTTTACTCACAGATACGCAGTATTTT
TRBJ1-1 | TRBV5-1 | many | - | CASRKTLGTEAFF | TGCGCCAGCAGAAAAACTTTGGGAACTGAAGCTTTCTTT
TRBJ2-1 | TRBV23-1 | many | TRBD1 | CASSQSMGVTGGLPFF | TGCGCCAGCAGTCAATCGATGGGGGTGACAGGGGGCTTACCGTTCTTC
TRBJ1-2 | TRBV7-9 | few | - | CASSLAGSNSVYGYTF | TGTGCCAGCAGCTTAGCAGGGTCGAACAGTGTCTATGGCTACACCTTC
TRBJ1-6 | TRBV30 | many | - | CACQKGPPLHF | TGTGCCTGTCAAAAGGGTCCACCCCTCCACTTT
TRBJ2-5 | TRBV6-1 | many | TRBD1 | CATYPGQPKTQYF | TGTGCCACCTACCCGGGACAGCCCAAAACCCAGTACTTC
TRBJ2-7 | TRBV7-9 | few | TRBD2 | CASSGGGGSSYEQYF | TGTGCCAGCAGCGGCGGGGGGGGGAGCTCCTACGAGCAGTACTTC
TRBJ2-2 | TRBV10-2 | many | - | CASSVPMLLGPGELFF | TGCGCCAGCAGTGTACCGATGTTGTTAGGACCCGGGGAGCTGTTTTTT
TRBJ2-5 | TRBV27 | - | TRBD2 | CTSSLSPPLPGLAGGQETQYF | TGTACCAGCAGTTTATCGCCCCCCCTACCGGGACTAGCGGGGGGGCAAGAGACCCAGTACTTC
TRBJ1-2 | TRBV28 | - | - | CASSLGLNYGYTF | TGTGCCAGCAGTTTAGGGCTGAACTATGGCTACACCTTC
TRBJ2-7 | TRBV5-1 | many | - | CASSFEGNYEQYF | TGCGCCAGCAGCTTCGAGGGCAACTACGAGCAGTACTTC
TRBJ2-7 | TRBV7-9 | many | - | CASSLAGVWYEQYF | TGTGCCAGCAGCTTAGCCGGGGTTTGGTACGAGCAGTACTTC
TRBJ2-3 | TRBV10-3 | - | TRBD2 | CAISDRTSGENTDTQYF | TGTGCCATCAGTGACAGGACTAGCGGGGAAAACACAGATACGCAGTATTTT
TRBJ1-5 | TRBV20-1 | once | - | CSAGHRRIGQPQHF | TGCAGTGCTGGCCATAGGCGCATCGGTCAGCCCCAGCATTTT
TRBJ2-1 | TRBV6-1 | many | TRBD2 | CASRDLAGYNEQFF | TGTGCCAGCAGAGATCTAGCGGGCTACAATGAGCAGTTCTTC
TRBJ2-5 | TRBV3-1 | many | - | CASSQALGETQYF | TGTGCCAGCAGCCAAGCCCTTGGCGAGACCCAGTACTTC
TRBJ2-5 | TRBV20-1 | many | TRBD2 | CSARVAGWETQYF | TGCAGTGCTAGAGTAGCGGGATGGGAGACCCAGTACTTC
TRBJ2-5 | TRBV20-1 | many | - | CSGLELETQYF | TGCAGTGGCCTAGAACTAGAGACCCAGTACTTC
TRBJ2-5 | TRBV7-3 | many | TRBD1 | CASSLGQGETQYF | TGTGCCAGCAGCTTAGGACAGGGAGAGACCCAGTACTTC
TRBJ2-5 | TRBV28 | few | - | CASRTRGGRIKETQYF | TGTGCCAGCAGGACCAGGGGGGGCCGGATCAAAGAGACCCAGTACTTC
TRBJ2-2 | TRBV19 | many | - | CASSRGVGNTGELFF | TGTGCCAGTAGCCGGGGCGTCGGGAACACCGGGGAGCTGTTTTTT
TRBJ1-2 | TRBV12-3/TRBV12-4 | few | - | CATLPGLSNYGYTF | TGTGCCACCCTTCCGGGGCTTTCTAACTATGGCTACACCTTC
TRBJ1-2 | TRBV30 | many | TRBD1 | CAWSQQGNYGYTF | TGTGCCTGGAGTCAACAGGGGAACTATGGCTACACCTTC
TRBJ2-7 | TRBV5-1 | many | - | CASTGSSYEQYF | TGCGCCAGTACGGGGAGCTCCTACGAGCAGTACTTC
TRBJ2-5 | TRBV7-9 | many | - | CASSLGRASTYTTQYF | TGTGCCAGCAGCTTAGGCAGAGCTTCGACTTATACCACCCAGTACTTC
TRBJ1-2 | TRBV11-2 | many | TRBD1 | CASSSPGQGVWDYGYTF | TGTGCCAGCAGCTCCCCGGGACAGGGGGTATGGGACTATGGCTACACCTTC
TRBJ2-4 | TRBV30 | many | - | CAWSGGYTAKNIQYF | TGTGCCTGGAGTGGGGGGTACACAGCCAAAAACATTCAGTACTTC
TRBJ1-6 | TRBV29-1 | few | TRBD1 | CSVRTGVMSPLHF | TGCAGCGTTAGAACAGGGGTAATGTCACCCCTCCACTTT
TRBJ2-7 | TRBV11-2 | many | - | CASSLVLLRTPSEQYF | TGTGCCAGCAGCTTAGTACTCTTGCGGACTCCATCCGAGCAGTACTTC
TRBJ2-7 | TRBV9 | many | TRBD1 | CASSTGIRHEQYF | TGTGCCAGCTCGACAGGGATCAGGCACGAGCAGTACTTC
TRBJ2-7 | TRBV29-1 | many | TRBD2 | CSVSGLAGNEQYF | TGCAGCGTTTCGGGACTAGCGGGAAACGAGCAGTACTTC
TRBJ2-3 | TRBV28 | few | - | CASNPQGIGTDTQYF | TGTGCCAGCAATCCCCAGGGAATCGGCACAGATACGCAGTATTTT
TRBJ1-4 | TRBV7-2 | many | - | CASSPLVGTYRNEKLFF | TGTGCCAGCAGCCCACTCGTCGGGACTTACAGGAATGAAAAACTGTTTTTT
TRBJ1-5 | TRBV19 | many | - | CASSTTGQNQPQHF | TGTGCCAGTAGTACAACAGGTCAGAATCAGCCCCAGCATTTT
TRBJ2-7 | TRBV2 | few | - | CASRLQVNSYEQYF | TGTGCCAGCAGATTACAGGTGAACTCCTACGAGCAGTACTTC
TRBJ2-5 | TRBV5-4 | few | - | CASSPQAGQQETQYF | TGTGCCAGCAGCCCTCAGGCGGGACAGCAAGAGACCCAGTACTTC
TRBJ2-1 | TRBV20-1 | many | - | CSATGQNNNEQFF | TGCAGTGCCACTGGACAGAATAACAATGAGCAGTTCTTC
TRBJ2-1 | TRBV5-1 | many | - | CASRPDGFSYNEQFF | TGCGCCAGCAGACCGGACGGATTCTCCTACAATGAGCAGTTCTTC
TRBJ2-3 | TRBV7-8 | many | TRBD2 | CASSFRAGEPDTQYF | TGTGCCAGCAGCTTCCGAGCGGGAGAACCAGATACGCAGTATTTT
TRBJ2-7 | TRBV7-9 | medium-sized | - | CASSSLNSGDYEQYF | TGTGCCAGCAGCTCACTTAATAGCGGAGACTACGAGCAGTACTTC
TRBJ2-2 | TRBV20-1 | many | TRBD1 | CSARRPPSARTGGVIYTGELFF | TGCAGTGCTAGACGACCCCCCTCAGCCAGGACAGGGGGCGTGATATACACCGGGGAGCTGTTTTTT
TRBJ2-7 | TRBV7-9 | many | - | CASSLRGGEQYF | TGTGCCAGCAGCTTAAGAGGGGGCGAGCAGTACTTC
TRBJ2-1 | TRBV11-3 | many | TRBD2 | CASSLVLADNEQFF | TGTGCCAGCAGCTTAGTACTAGCGGACAATGAGCAGTTCTTC